This T cell receptor beta chain was profiled in a study of blood T cell repertoires in COVID-19. Study information: Samples of COVID-19 (acute and convalescent) were obtained from the United States, Italy and Spain. Nucleic acid was either cDNA or gDNA, and it came from T cells, B-cell-depleted T cells, or PBMCs.

Authors' data handling: It was from reference gene primer amplification that nucleated cell counts were estimated. The method was immunoSEQ multiplex PCR; TCRdb's version includes in-frame clones alone and lacks a portion of them. V and J calls and clone size come straight from that table; D and trimming were deduced from the DNA. Counted here are roughly 230,000 clones, 90% occurring once; the ten biggest clones make up 2.1%. The CDR3 runs 13 residues. The germline gives CDR1 SQVTM, CDR2 ANQGSEA. V lost 2 bases to trimming and J lost 7 bases, with 14 bases between them. Sequencing used peripheral blood. The chain is built from TRBV29-1 and TRBJ1-2; the D gene is possibly TRBD1 (5 bases). The receptor's source is a woman aged 60-70 years with COVID-19, enrolled during active disease. CDR3 loop: CSVELGQGGGYTF. DNA for the CDR3: TGCAGCGTTGAATTAGGTCAGGGTGGTGGCTACACCTTC.